A selection of T cell receptor beta chains follows, all from one sample in a study of beta chain features in type 1 diabetes. Assay: immunoSEQ multiplex PCR; the TCRdb copy retains only in-frame clones and omits some. The table shows more than 300,000 clones, with 8% occurring only once. The sequencing input was central memory CD4+ T cells from blood. Receptor source: a woman aged 18-29 years in good health. CDR3s include the opening cysteine and the closing phenylalanine or tryptophan. The D gene is left open where the match is weak. Not every row has a clone size; where given, it reads once, few, many or a size class.

-	TRBV7-2	TRBJ2-5	-	CASSPHGARLTEETQYF	TGTGCCAGCAGCCCCCATGGGGCCAGATTGACCGAAGAGACCCAGTACTTC
-	TRBV6-6	TRBJ2-7	few	CASSYSQGSHEQYF	TGTGCCAGCAGTTACTCTCAGGGCTCCCACGAGCAGTACTTC
-	TRBV9	TRBJ1-1	-	CASSPRTEAFF	TGTGCCAGCAGCCCCCGGACTGAAGCTTTCTTT
TRBD1	TRBV7-2	TRBJ2-2	-	CASSPRRWAGGTGELFF	TGTGCCAGCAGCCCGCGACGTTGGGCAGGGGGAACCGGGGAGCTGTTTTTT
TRBD1	TRBV25-1	TRBJ2-4	-	CASSNRDRGDIQYF	TGTGCCAGCAGTAATCGGGACAGGGGTGACATTCAGTACTTC
-	TRBV28	TRBJ2-1	many	CASSLNEQFF	TGTGCCAGCAGTTTAAATGAGCAGTTCTTC
-	TRBV18	TRBJ2-1	few	CASSPATYNEQFF	TGTGCCAGCTCACCCGCGACCTACAATGAGCAGTTCTTC
TRBD2	TRBV5-6	TRBJ2-7	-	CASSLRLAGGTYEQYF	TGTGCCAGCAGCTTGCGACTAGCGGGAGGGACCTACGAGCAGTACTTC
-	TRBV19	TRBJ1-1	many	CASSKAEYTEAFF	TGTGCCAGTAGTAAGGCGGAATACACTGAAGCTTTCTTT
-	TRBV4-1	TRBJ2-6	many	CASSQVSYPGANVLTF	TGCGCCAGCAGCCAAGTTTCCTATCCTGGGGCCAACGTCCTGACTTTC
TRBD2	TRBV15	TRBJ2-3	few	CATSRGVLAGGTDTQYF	TGTGCCACCAGCAGAGGGGTACTAGCGGGAGGCACAGATACGCAGTATTTT
-	TRBV5-8	TRBJ2-7	few	CASSRQFYEQYF	TGTGCCAGCAGCAGACAGTTTTACGAGCAGTACTTC
-	TRBV25-1	TRBJ1-5	few	CASSELGHNSNQPQHF	TGTGCCAGCAGTGAATTGGGACATAATAGCAATCAGCCCCAGCATTTT
-	TRBV28	TRBJ2-2	-	CASSLISGAGELFF	TGTGCCAGCAGTTTGATTTCTGGCGCCGGGGAGCTGTTTTTT
TRBD2	TRBV6-5	TRBJ2-5	few	CASRTSGRETQYF	TGTGCCAGCCGGACTAGCGGGCGGGAGACCCAGTACTTC
-	TRBV5-4	TRBJ2-5	few	CASSLGGLLQETQYF	TGTGCCAGCAGCTTGGGGGGACTGTTACAAGAGACCCAGTACTTC
TRBD2	TRBV7-9	TRBJ2-3	few	CASSLAPAGPFTDTQYF	TGTGCCAGCAGCTTAGCCCCAGCGGGACCTTTCACAGATACGCAGTATTTT
TRBD1	TRBV19	TRBJ1-1	few	CASSKRTGNTEAFF	TGTGCCAGTAGTAAACGGACAGGGAACACTGAAGCTTTCTTT
TRBD1	TRBV6-6	TRBJ2-4	few	CASRDNRGKNIQYF	TGTGCCAGCAGAGACAACAGGGGTAAAAACATTCAGTACTTC
TRBD1	TRBV5-4	TRBJ1-2	few	CASSFGTQGYGYTF	TGTGCCAGCAGCTTTGGGACACAGGGGTATGGCTACACCTTC
-	TRBV13	TRBJ2-2	few	CASSLGRARGELFF	TGTGCCAGCAGCTTAGGCCGGGCCCGTGGGGAGCTGTTTTTT
-	TRBV28	TRBJ2-1	few	CASSSVRETYNEQFF	TGTGCCAGCAGTTCCGTTCGGGAGACCTACAATGAGCAGTTCTTC
-	TRBV6-5	TRBJ2-5	few	CASSYSITSTQETQYF	TGTGCCAGCAGTTACTCGATCACCTCAACGCAAGAGACCCAGTACTTC
TRBD2	TRBV13	TRBJ2-3	many	CASSSQGLAGDTQYF	TGTGCCAGCAGCTCTCAAGGGCTAGCGGGAGATACGCAGTATTTT
-	TRBV6-5	TRBJ2-1	few	CASSYLASDREQFF	TGTGCCAGCAGTTACTTGGCTAGCGACCGTGAGCAGTTCTTC
-	TRBV4-2	TRBJ2-1	-	CASGRSRGSTSHEQFF	TGTGCCAGCGGACGTTCTCGGGGCAGTACCTCCCATGAGCAGTTCTTC